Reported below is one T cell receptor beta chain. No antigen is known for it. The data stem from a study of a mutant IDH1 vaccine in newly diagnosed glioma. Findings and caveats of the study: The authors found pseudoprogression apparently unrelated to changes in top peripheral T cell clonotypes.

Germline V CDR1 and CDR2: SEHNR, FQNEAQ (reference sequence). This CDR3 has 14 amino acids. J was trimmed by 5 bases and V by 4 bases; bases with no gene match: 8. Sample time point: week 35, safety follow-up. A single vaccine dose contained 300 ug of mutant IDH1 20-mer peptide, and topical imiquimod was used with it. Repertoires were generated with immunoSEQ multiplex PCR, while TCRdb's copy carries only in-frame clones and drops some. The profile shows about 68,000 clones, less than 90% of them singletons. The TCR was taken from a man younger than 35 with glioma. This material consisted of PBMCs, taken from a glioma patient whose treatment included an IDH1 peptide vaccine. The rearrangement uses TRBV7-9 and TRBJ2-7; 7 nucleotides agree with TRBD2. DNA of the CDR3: TGTGCCAGCAGCTCCCCAGGGAGGGCAAACGAGCAGTACTTC. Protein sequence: CASSSPGRANEQYF.